This TCR beta chain was found in a study of CD8+ T cells in alopecia areata. RNA was isolated and reverse transcribed to cDNA, the sequencing template. Libraries were prepared by immunoSEQ multiplex PCR; TCRdb keeps only in-frame clonotypes and omits some of them. The repertoire consists of 210,000 or so clones, with approximately 67% occurring once and the leading ten covering roughly 1.2%. Germline-derived CDR1 and CDR2 are GTSNPN and SVGIG (reference sequence). The germline V and J ends were trimmed by 0 bases and 7 bases, with 9 bases remaining between them. The CDR3 length is 13 residues. Sample treatment: oral pan-JAK inhibitor, 5-10 mg twice daily. It was from PBMCs that CD4+ and CD8+ T cells were sorted.

The TCR originated in a human donor with alopecia areata. The chain has TRBV30 and TRBJ1-4; D gene unclear. This specimen was CD4+ T cells sorted from blood, taken at week 44, from a patient treated with tofacitinib. The CDR3 protein is CAWSVWQSEKLFF. The CDR3 bases are TGTGCCTGGAGTGTCTGGCAGTCTGAAAAACTGTTTTTT.